This section outlines one TCR beta chain sequence together with its context. Its target is not known. TCRdb keeps only in-frame clones here, not all; method: immunoSEQ multiplex PCR. This table holds about 380,000 clones, 96% found once. The data belong to a study of shared clonotypes between healthy human individuals. V was pared by 9 bases and J by 4 bases, with 19 bases between. The CDR3 loop spans 15 amino acids. Germline CDR1 MNHNY, CDR2 SVGAGI (reference sequence). Study results and limitations: Read depth was anticipated to influence clonotype sharing among donors. All-four-donor shared clonotypes had higher generation probabilities than non-shared clonotypes did.

What CD8 memory combined were CD45RO+ cells and CCR7-negative CD45RA+ TemRA cells. The source is a man between 25 and 39 years old in good health. The rearrangement joins TRBV6-6 to TRBJ2-1; D ambiguous. The specimen was memory CD8+ T cells sorted from blood. Subset specified: CD45RO+ cells pooled with CCR7-negative TemRA cells. CDR3: CASRYKDGVYNEQFF. The CDR3 DNA reads TGTGCCAGTCGTTATAAAGATGGGGTATACAATGAGCAGTTCTTC.